Given below is one T cell receptor (beta chain) in context. This record comes from a study of blood T cell repertoires in COVID-19. Study-wide context: T cells, B-cell-depleted T cells, or PBMCs provided the cDNA or gDNA that served as material.

Germline V gene lookup returns CDR1 DFQATT and CDR2 SNEGSKA (reference sequence). The CDR3 length is 12 residues. V lost 3 bases, J lost 4 bases, and 9 bases lay in between. In the authors' workflow: Amplification of reference gene primers was used by the study to estimate nucleated cell counts. The table came from immunoSEQ multiplex PCR; TCRdb's copy has only in-frame clones and leaves some out. Clonal size and the V and J genes are those of that table, whereas D and trimming came from the DNA. The sample has some 130,000 clones; about 90% are singletons. Specimen: peripheral blood. This TCR came from a woman aged 45-65 years who had recovered from COVID-19. The rearrangement joins TRBV20-1 to TRBJ1-1, with D possibly matching TRBD1 (5 bases). The CDR3 bases are TGCAGTGCTAGTTCCGGGGGCACTGAAGCTTTCTTT. Translating gives CSASSGGTEAFF.